What follows are 21 T cell receptor beta chains derived from one specimen sequenced in a study of cytomegalovirus exposure and HLA in healthy donors. Primers: 60 Vbeta forward and 13 Jbeta reverse. The protocol was immunoSEQ multiplex PCR, while the TCRdb copy is restricted to in-frame clones and leaves out a portion. The table lists 50,000 to 70,000 clones. Sequencing input: PBMCs. These receptors came from a woman under 30 in good health and CMV-seronegative.

The CDR3 sequence: CASTGQGNRETQYF. In DNA, the CDR3 is TGTGCCAGCACCGGACAGGGGAATAGGGAGACCCAGTACTTC. The V call is TRBV6-5, the J call TRBJ2-5; TRBD1 matches at 9 bases. CDR1 MNHEY and CDR2 SVGAGI come from the germline V gene. The V and J ends lost 7 bases and 5 bases, in that order; junction bases with no gene match: 8. The CDR3 covers 14 residues.

V usage is TRBV19 and J usage is TRBJ2-2; a weak D match, TRBD2 (6 bases). The CDR3 covers 15 residues. CDR1 is LNHDA, CDR2 SQIVND, per germline (reference sequence). V shed 5 bases and J shed 3 bases, with 13 bases lying between them. The CDR3 nucleotides are TGTGCCAGTAGTTCTCGGGACTTCTACACCGGGGAGCTGTTTTTT. Translated: CASSSRDFYTGELFF. Complete variable domain (other parts from reference TRBV19 and TRBJ2-2): DGGITQSPKYLFRKEGQNVTLSCEQNLNHDAMYWYRQDPGQGLRLIYYSQIVNDFQKGDIAEGYSVSREKKESFPLTVTSAQKNPTAFYLCASSSRDFYTGELFFGEGSRLTVL.

This chain connects TRBV18 to TRBJ1-2, with TRBD1 as a possible D gene (5 bases). The CDR3 spans 13 residues. Trimming removed 6 bases at V and 2 bases at J, with 10 bases between. The germline V gene has CDR1 KGHSH and CDR2 LQKENI. CDR3 DNA sequence: TGTGCCAGCTCTCCTGACAGCAACTATGGCTACACCTTC. Translating it yields CASSPDSNYGYTF.

As DNA, the CDR3 is TGCGCCAGCAGCCAGGCGGGGGGCAGGTATAACTATGGCTACACCTTC. Residues: CASSQAGGRYNYGYTF. The chain has TRBV4-1 and TRBJ1-2, with D tentatively TRBD1 (6 bases). The CDR3 totals 16 residues. Germline-derived CDR1 and CDR2 are MGHRA and YSYEKL. The V end was cut by 3 bases, the J end by 1 base, with 15 bases between.

The V call is TRBV4-1, the J call TRBJ2-5, with D uncertain. The germline V gene has CDR1 MGHRA and CDR2 YSYEKL. The CDR3 sequence is 13 residues long. With 1 base removed from V and 3 bases from J, the gap between germline ends came to 6 bases. The CDR3: CASSQGLKETQYF. The CDR3 coding sequence is TGCGCCAGCAGCCAAGGACTTAAAGAGACCCAGTACTTC.

The V call is TRBV19, the J call TRBJ1-5; TRBD1 aligns across 7 bases. Germline CDR1 reads LNHDA; CDR2 reads SQIVND (reference sequence). The CDR3 has 18 amino acids. Losses at the gene ends were 8 bases for V and 6 bases for J; bases not matched to a gene: 22. DNA of the CDR3: TGTGCCAGTTCTAACCTCGACAGGGCGAGTCGGATAGGTCAGCCCCAGCATTTT. It translates to CASSNLDRASRIGQPQHF.

CDR3 DNA: TGTGCCAGCAGCTTGAGGGACAGGGGAACCTATGGCTACACCTTC. This codes for CASSLRDRGTYGYTF. V and J are TRBV7-8 and TRBJ1-2; 10 bases line up with TRBD1. CDR3 length: 15 residues. Germline V lookup: CDR1 SGHVS, CDR2 FQNEAQ. V was clipped by 3 bases and J by 4 bases; unmatched bases: 5.

The CDR3 sequence is CASSLRQGADTQYF. Here the CDR3 DNA reads TGTGCCAGCAGCTTACGACAGGGGGCAGATACGCAGTATTTT. This chain joins TRBV7-9 and TRBJ2-3; 9 bases are a match to TRBD1. Germline assignment: CDR1 SEHNR and CDR2 FQNEAQ (reference sequence). V lost 2 bases, J lost 4 bases, and 1 base stayed unmatched. The CDR3 totals 14 residues.

The J gene is TRBJ1-1, the V gene TRBV6-5; tentative D call: TRBD1 (5 bases). This CDR3 region has 13 residues. In germline, CDR1 is MNHEY, CDR2 SVGAGI. In DNA form, the CDR3 reads TGTGCATCCGTGGCGGGGGGGAACACTGAAGCTTTCTTT. This encodes CASVAGGNTEAFF.

The CDR3 protein is CASSEAAEGDGYTF. The CDR3 bases are TGTGCCAGCAGTGAAGCCGCTGAAGGGGATGGCTACACCTTC. The rearrangement links TRBV6-1 to TRBJ1-2, with D possibly matching TRBD1 (5 bases). The CDR3 is made up of 14 amino acids. The germline gives CDR1 MNHNS, CDR2 SASEGT. Trimming cost V 0 bases and J 6 bases, with 11 bases left between them.

V and J are TRBV11-3 and TRBJ2-7; D remains ambiguous. The germline V gene encodes CDR1 SGHNT and CDR2 YENEEA. The CDR3 is 13 amino acids. The V gene lost 0 bases and the J gene lost 0 bases, with 3 bases spanning the gap. CDR3 DNA sequence: TGTGCCAGCAGCTTAGACAACTCCTACGAGCAGTACTTC. Its protein product is CASSLDNSYEQYF. The full variable domain, its missing parts supplied by reference TRBV11-3 and TRBJ2-7, is EAGVVQSPRYKIIEKKQPVAFWCNPISGHNTLYWYLQNLGQGPELLIRYENEEAVDDSQLPKDRFSAERLKGVDSTLKIQPAELGDSAVYLCASSLDNSYEQYFGPGTRLTVT.

The rearrangement links TRBV9 to TRBJ1-1, with D maybe TRBD1 (5 bases). The CDR3 runs to 14 residues. Looked up from germline, CDR1 is SGDLS and CDR2 is YYNGEE. Trimming pared 0 bases from V and 4 bases from J, leaving 10 bases between. The DNA for the CDR3 is TGTGCCAGCAGCGTAGAGACCGGGGGCACTGAAGCTTTCTTT. Amino acids: CASSVETGGTEAFF. The complete variable domain, with remaining parts taken from reference TRBV9 and TRBJ1-1, reads DSGVTQTPKHLITATGQRVTLRCSPRSGDLSVYWYQQSLDQGLQFLIQYYNGEERAKGNILERFSAQQFPDLHSELNLSSLELGDSALYFCASSVETGGTEAFFGQGTRLTVV.

V gene TRBV5-6 combines with J gene TRBJ2-7; 7 bases match TRBD2. V lost 4 bases, J lost 2 bases, and 9 bases stayed unmatched. The CDR3 is 15 residues long. Looked up from germline, CDR1 is SGHDT and CDR2 is YYEEEE. The CDR3 bases are TGTGCCAGCAGCCCCCAAACGGGAGGAGCCTACGAGCAGTACTTC. Its translation: CASSPQTGGAYEQYF.

The chain combines TRBV9 with TRBJ1-1, with D perhaps matching TRBD1 (5 bases). The germline V gene has CDR1 SGDLS and CDR2 YYNGEE. CDR3 size: 12 residues. V lost 5 bases to trimming and J lost 5 bases, with 10 bases between them. The CDR3 protein is CASSRGDTEAFF. The CDR3 DNA is TGTGCCAGCAGTCGGGGGGATACTGAAGCTTTCTTT.

This chain connects TRBV5-1 to TRBJ2-6; 11 nucleotides line up with TRBD1. CDR1 is SGHRS, CDR2 YFSETQ, per germline. Trimming cost V 2 bases and J 2 bases; bases outside gene matches: 3. The CDR3 covers 17 residues. For the CDR3, the DNA is TGCGCCAGCAGCTTCGGGACAGGGGGTACTGGGGCCAACGTCCTGACTTTC. This codes for CASSFGTGGTGANVLTF.

The CDR3 spells CASSATGTANEKLFF. CDR3 bases: TGCGCCAGCAGCGCTACCGGGACAGCTAATGAAAAACTGTTTTTT. V usage is TRBV5-1 and J usage is TRBJ1-4; 7 nucleotides agree with TRBD1. The CDR3 length is 15 residues. Per the germline V gene, CDR1 is SGHRS and CDR2 is YFSETQ. The ends lost 4 bases at V and 3 bases at J; junction bases unmatched: 6. Together with reference TRBV5-1 and TRBJ1-4, the CDR3 gives the full variable domain: KAGVTQTPRYLIKTRGQQVTLSCSPISGHRSVSWYQQTPGQGLQFLFEYFSETQRNKGNFPGRFSGRQFSNSRSEMNVSTLELGDSALYLCASSATGTANEKLFFGSGTQLSVL.

For the CDR3, the DNA is TGTGCCAGCAGCCCGTTATTCGGCTACACCTTC. Amino acid sequence: CASSPLFGYTF. This chain links TRBV7-9 with TRBJ1-2; no firm D call. Germline lookup yields CDR1 SEHNR and CDR2 FQNEAQ (reference sequence). V was shortened by 5 bases and J by 8 bases, with 9 bases between the two germline ends. The CDR3 runs 11 residues.

V usage is TRBV4-1 and J usage is TRBJ2-1; D might be TRBD1 (5 bases). This CDR3 spans 15 amino acids. V lost 4 bases and J lost 5, with 15 bases in between. From germline, CDR1 is MGHRA and CDR2 YSYEKL. The CDR3 sequence is CASSPRQQDDNEQFF. CDR3 nucleotides: TGCGCCAGCAGCCCAAGACAGCAAGACGACAATGAGCAGTTCTTC.

The rearrangement joins TRBV7-3 to TRBJ2-7, with 9 positions matching TRBD1. V lost 6 bases, J lost 0 bases, and 6 bases stayed unmatched. Germline lookup yields CDR1 SGHTA and CDR2 FQGTGA. The CDR3 has 15 amino acids. CDR3 in DNA: TGTGCCAGCAGACGCGGGACAGGGAGCTCCTACGAGCAGTACTTC. This gives the protein CASRRGTGSSYEQYF.

The chain is built from TRBV6-5 and TRBJ1-2, with D perhaps matching TRBD1 (5 bases). V gave up 8 bases and J gave up 5 bases, with 12 bases separating them. The CDR3 spans 12 residues. The germline CDR1 and CDR2 sequences are MNHEY and SVGAGI. CDR3 nucleotides: TGTGCCAGCCACCAGGGTGGTTATGGCTACACCTTC. It encodes CASHQGGYGYTF.

The CDR3 nucleotides read TGCGCCAGCAGCTTCCAGACAGGGACTAATGAAAAACTGTTTTTT. This encodes CASSFQTGTNEKLFF. The chain employs TRBV5-1 and TRBJ1-4, with 7 positions matching TRBD1. Unmatched junction bases numbered 3, after V lost 2 bases and J lost 2 bases. Germline loops: CDR1 SGHRS, CDR2 YFSETQ. CDR3 length equals 15 residues.